This T cell receptor (beta chain) stems from a study of technical replicates of blood from a handful of donors. Germline V lookup: CDR1 LGHNA, CDR2 YNFKEQ. J lost 5 bases, V lost 1 base, and 3 bases had no gene match. The length of the CDR3 is 14 residues. Only in-frame clones appear in the TCRdb table, and some are missing; sequencing was by immunoSEQ multiplex PCR. This sample has 50,000 to 80,000 clones; less than 90% occur once, and the top ten carry around 5%. The TCR was taken from a human donor in good health. Some clones in this sample may be carry-over from other donors' samples. Input material: PBMCs. V is TRBV4-2 and J is TRBJ2-3; 7 nucleotides agree with TRBD2. The CDR3 bases are TGTGCCAGCAGCCAAGGGGGGGGGAAAGATACGCAGTATTTT. The encoded protein is CASSQGGGKDTQYF.